The rows below give T cell receptor beta chains drawn from one sample of a study of blood T cell repertoires in COVID-19. The method was immunoSEQ multiplex PCR; TCRdb's version includes in-frame clones alone and lacks a portion of them. The repertoire has around 200,000 clones, around 85% of them found once; the top ten carry approximately 5%. The sample was peripheral blood. The receptor set was obtained from a human donor in a cohort sampled during active COVID-19. Both conserved end residues are trimmed from each CDR3. A D gene is named only where the DNA matches it firmly.

TRBJ2-7 | TRBV27 | . | ASSLARGDEQY
TRBJ1-1 | TRBV6-2/TRBV6-3 | TRBD1 | ASSLQGALVTEAF
TRBJ1-5 | TRBV5-6 | . | ASSASSNQPQH
TRBJ2-5 | TRBV7-3 | TRBD1 | ASSFSGQGRIETQY
TRBJ1-1 | TRBV10-3 | . | AISDYSLNTEAF
TRBJ1-2 | TRBV28 | TRBD1 | ASSLQGVIYGYT
TRBJ1-4 | TRBV28 | . | ASSPDSGRALHEKLF
TRBJ2-3 | TRBV7-2 | TRBD2 | ASSFGLAGNTDTQY
TRBJ2-1 | TRBV7-3 | . | ASSQLDSRNEQF
TRBJ1-1 | TRBV19 | . | ASSMSRNTEAF
TRBJ2-1 | TRBV27 | TRBD2 | ASSTSGAYNEQF
TRBJ2-7 | TRBV27 | TRBD1 | ASSSPGQGALEQY
TRBJ2-7 | TRBV6-5 | . | ASSQGLYPYEQY
TRBJ2-7 | TRBV6-5 | TRBD2 | ASRSGLAASYEQY
TRBJ2-3 | TRBV27 | . | ASSLDSPSTDTQY
TRBJ1-2 | TRBV12-3/TRBV12-4 | . | ASRAGLGRGYT
TRBJ2-1 | TRBV4-3 | . | ASSRSFSGVSYNEQF
TRBJ1-2 | TRBV5-4 | TRBD1 | ASSPGTVNGYT
TRBJ1-4 | TRBV2 | . | ASSEIGKLF
TRBJ1-5 | TRBV7-2 | . | ASSSVGGSGQPQH
TRBJ1-2 | TRBV19 | . | ASSIDLETAYGYT
TRBJ1-3 | TRBV6-4 | . | ASSDHAGSGNTIY
TRBJ2-7 | TRBV21-1 | . | ASFRDSFYEQY
TRBJ2-7 | TRBV2 | . | ASTRVREQY
TRBJ1-1 | TRBV10-3 | TRBD1 | AISGDRDTEAF
TRBJ2-7 | TRBV13 | TRBD2 | ASSLGAGLTSVSYEQY
TRBJ2-7 | TRBV5-1 | TRBD2 | ASTRLAGEQY